Listed below are T cell receptor beta chains from one sample, sequenced in a study of OX40 agonist ivuxolimab in advanced cancers. The data were produced by immunoSEQ multiplex PCR, yet TCRdb's version contains in-frame clones alone and is incomplete. This table holds some 76,000 clones, roughly 86% found once. Sequences were derived from CD4+ or CD8+ T cells sorted from blood, sampled in a trial of the OX40 agonist ivuxolimab. The receptor set was obtained from an adult with an advanced solid tumor such as melanoma, head and neck, liver or kidney cancer. The CDR3 runs from the conserved cysteine through the conserved F or W. Fields, in order: D gene, clone size, J gene, V gene, CDR3 DNA, CDR3 protein. A D gene is named only where the DNA matches it firmly. Expanded clones get a size class; other rows say once, few or many, or leave the size out.

D gene: TRBD1; clone size: NA; J gene: TRBJ2-5; V gene: TRBV5-1; CDR3 DNA: TGCGCCAGCACCGCCAGGGACAGCCAAGAGACCCAGTACTTC; CDR3 protein: CASTARDSQETQYF
D gene: NA; clone size: few; J gene: TRBJ2-1; V gene: TRBV10-3; CDR3 DNA: TGTGCCATCAGTGGGGACGGCTACAATGAGCAGTTCTTC; CDR3 protein: CAISGDGYNEQFF
D gene: NA; clone size: NA; J gene: TRBJ2-7; V gene: TRBV29-1; CDR3 DNA: TGCAGCGGTAACAGGGGGGGAACCTACGAGCAGTACTTC; CDR3 protein: CSGNRGGTYEQYF
D gene: NA; clone size: NA; J gene: TRBJ1-5; V gene: TRBV28; CDR3 DNA: TGTGCCAGCAGTTTACCCCCAAAGCCCCAGCATTTT; CDR3 protein: CASSLPPKPQHF
D gene: TRBD1; clone size: NA; J gene: TRBJ1-5; V gene: TRBV4-2; CDR3 DNA: TGTGCCAGCAGCCAAGGCCGGGACAGGGCTCAGCAGCCCCAGCATTTT; CDR3 protein: CASSQGRDRAQQPQHF
D gene: NA; clone size: NA; J gene: TRBJ2-1; V gene: TRBV11-2; CDR3 DNA: TGTGCCAGCAGCTTTACCCCGGGACCGCTATACAATGAGCAGTTCTTC; CDR3 protein: CASSFTPGPLYNEQFF
D gene: TRBD2; clone size: NA; J gene: TRBJ2-1; V gene: TRBV11-3; CDR3 DNA: TGTGCCAGCAGCCTCGTGACTAGCGGTAATGAGCAGTTCTTC; CDR3 protein: CASSLVTSGNEQFF
D gene: NA; clone size: NA; J gene: TRBJ2-1; V gene: TRBV11-2; CDR3 DNA: TGTGCCAGCAGGCGGGACGGTGGGACCTTTCACAATGAGCAGTTCTTC; CDR3 protein: CASRRDGGTFHNEQFF
D gene: TRBD1; clone size: few; J gene: TRBJ2-6; V gene: TRBV7-9; CDR3 DNA: TGTGCCAGCAGCTTAGGGCGAACAGGGGGGATCTCTGGGGCCAACGTCCTGACTTTC; CDR3 protein: CASSLGRTGGISGANVLTF
D gene: NA; clone size: NA; J gene: TRBJ2-6; V gene: TRBV7-9; CDR3 DNA: TGTGCCAGCAGCCCCCCCCCTGGGGCCAACGTCCTGACTTTC; CDR3 protein: CASSPPPGANVLTF
D gene: NA; clone size: NA; J gene: TRBJ2-7; V gene: TRBV27; CDR3 DNA: TGTGCCAGCAGTTTTGGGGCAGGGAGCTCCTACGAGCAGTACTTC; CDR3 protein: CASSFGAGSSYEQYF
D gene: NA; clone size: NA; J gene: TRBJ1-5; V gene: TRBV12-5; CDR3 DNA: TGTGCTAGTGGTTTGGAGGAGGGGCAGCCCCAGCATTTT; CDR3 protein: CASGLEEGQPQHF
D gene: TRBD1; clone size: NA; J gene: TRBJ2-7; V gene: TRBV7-9; CDR3 DNA: TGTGCCAGCAGCCCCGGGACAGCGTACTACGAGCAGTACTTC; CDR3 protein: CASSPGTAYYEQYF
D gene: NA; clone size: once; J gene: TRBJ2-1; V gene: TRBV18; CDR3 DNA: TGTGCCAGCTCCCGTGAATACAATGAGCAGTTCTTC; CDR3 protein: CASSREYNEQFF
D gene: NA; clone size: NA; J gene: TRBJ2-7; V gene: TRBV28; CDR3 DNA: TGTGCCACCTCGCAAGACAGTTACGAGCAGTACTTC; CDR3 protein: CATSQDSYEQYF
D gene: NA; clone size: NA; J gene: TRBJ1-4; V gene: TRBV10-2; CDR3 DNA: TGCGCCAGCAGTGAGGAAAATGAAAAACTGTTTTTT; CDR3 protein: CASSEENEKLFF
D gene: NA; clone size: NA; J gene: TRBJ2-3; V gene: TRBV10-2; CDR3 DNA: TGCGCCTCTAAGGGACCCTATCAGGGAGATACGCAGTATTTT; CDR3 protein: CASKGPYQGDTQYF
D gene: NA; clone size: NA; J gene: TRBJ2-2; V gene: TRBV5-8; CDR3 DNA: TGTGCCAGCAGCTTGCAGGGTGGGACCGGGGAGCTGTTTTTT; CDR3 protein: CASSLQGGTGELFF
D gene: NA; clone size: NA; J gene: TRBJ2-7; V gene: TRBV6-1; CDR3 DNA: TGTGCCAGCAGCGTCTACAGGGTCAAGGGGTACGAGCAGTACTTC; CDR3 protein: CASSVYRVKGYEQYF
D gene: NA; clone size: once; J gene: TRBJ1-5; V gene: TRBV7-6; CDR3 DNA: TGTGCCAGCAGCCCCAACGGGGACCAGCCCCAGCATTTT; CDR3 protein: CASSPNGDQPQHF
D gene: TRBD1; clone size: NA; J gene: TRBJ2-7; V gene: TRBV5-1; CDR3 DNA: TGCGCCAGCAGCCCTCGCAGGACAGGGGGTACCCTAAGCTACGAGCAGTACTTC; CDR3 protein: CASSPRRTGGTLSYEQYF
D gene: NA; clone size: few; J gene: TRBJ2-2; V gene: TRBV19; CDR3 DNA: TGTGCCAGTAGTATAGAGGGCGGCGGGGAGGAGCTGTTTTTT; CDR3 protein: CASSIEGGGEELFF
D gene: TRBD1; clone size: few; J gene: TRBJ2-2; V gene: TRBV2; CDR3 DNA: TGTGCCAGCAGCGCCGAACAGGGGCTGTGGGGAACCGGGGAGCTGTTTTTT; CDR3 protein: CASSAEQGLWGTGELFF
D gene: NA; clone size: NA; J gene: TRBJ1-5; V gene: TRBV6-1; CDR3 DNA: TGTGCCAGCACCCAGGTGGTAACTAGCAATCAGCCCCAGCATTTT; CDR3 protein: CASTQVVTSNQPQHF
D gene: TRBD1; clone size: NA; J gene: TRBJ2-4; V gene: TRBV28; CDR3 DNA: TGTGCCAGCAGTTTAATCAGGACAGGGGGGGCGAACATTCAGTACTTC; CDR3 protein: CASSLIRTGGANIQYF
D gene: NA; clone size: few; J gene: TRBJ1-5; V gene: TRBV19; CDR3 DNA: TGTGCCAGTAGTAGGGACGTCAATCAGCCCCAGCATTTT; CDR3 protein: CASSRDVNQPQHF
D gene: NA; clone size: NA; J gene: TRBJ2-1; V gene: TRBV27; CDR3 DNA: TGTGCCACCTCGAGGGGGTTCCTTGGGTACAATGAGCAGTTCTTC; CDR3 protein: CATSRGFLGYNEQFF
D gene: TRBD1; clone size: NA; J gene: TRBJ2-2; V gene: TRBV13; CDR3 DNA: TGTGCCAGCAGCTGGGACAGCTCGAACACCGGGGAGCTGTTTTTT; CDR3 protein: CASSWDSSNTGELFF
D gene: NA; clone size: few; J gene: TRBJ2-3; V gene: TRBV7-7; CDR3 DNA: TGTGCTAGCAGCTTAGGTCCGGGGTCCACAGATACGCAGTATTTT; CDR3 protein: CASSLGPGSTDTQYF
D gene: TRBD1; clone size: NA; J gene: TRBJ1-2; V gene: TRBV6-6; CDR3 DNA: TGTGCCAGCTCCACGGACAGGACTAACTATGGCTACACCTTC; CDR3 protein: CASSTDRTNYGYTF
D gene: NA; clone size: few; J gene: TRBJ2-7; V gene: TRBV30; CDR3 DNA: TGTGCCTGTAAACCTGGACGGGTAAGGTCTCTCGACGAGCAGTACTTC; CDR3 protein: CACKPGRVRSLDEQYF
D gene: NA; clone size: NA; J gene: TRBJ1-5; V gene: TRBV28; CDR3 DNA: TGTGCCAGCAGGTACTACAGGGAGTCCCAGCCCCAGCATTTT; CDR3 protein: CASRYYRESQPQHF
D gene: NA; clone size: once; J gene: TRBJ1-3; V gene: TRBV4-2; CDR3 DNA: TGTGCCAGCAGCCTTGCAGGGAACTCTGGAAACACCATATATTTT; CDR3 protein: CASSLAGNSGNTIYF
D gene: NA; clone size: NA; J gene: TRBJ2-1; V gene: TRBV7-9; CDR3 DNA: TGTGCCAGCAGCCCCCTTGGACAGACCTACAATGAGCAGTTCTTC; CDR3 protein: CASSPLGQTYNEQFF
D gene: NA; clone size: NA; J gene: TRBJ2-7; V gene: TRBV21-1; CDR3 DNA: TGTGCCAGCAGCAAAAAAAGGTATGGAGGTACAGGGGGCTACTACGAGCAGTACTTC; CDR3 protein: CASSKKRYGGTGGYYEQYF
D gene: TRBD2; clone size: NA; J gene: TRBJ2-3; V gene: TRBV11-1; CDR3 DNA: TGTGCCAGCAGCTTAAGAATCGGGACTATGGATGCAGATACGCAGTATTTT; CDR3 protein: CASSLRIGTMDADTQYF
D gene: NA; clone size: NA; J gene: TRBJ1-6; V gene: TRBV6-5; CDR3 DNA: TGTGCCAGCAGTTACGAGAGGAGGGGTAATTCACCCCTCCACTTT; CDR3 protein: CASSYERRGNSPLHF
D gene: NA; clone size: NA; J gene: TRBJ2-2; V gene: TRBV28; CDR3 DNA: TGTGCCAGCAGCCAAAATCACCCTTTAGGGGTTCGGTACACCGGGGAGCTGTTTTTT; CDR3 protein: CASSQNHPLGVRYTGELFF
D gene: NA; clone size: NA; J gene: TRBJ2-3; V gene: TRBV7-8; CDR3 DNA: TGTGCCAGCAGCCGCGGGACCTTTAGCACAGATACGCAGTATTTT; CDR3 protein: CASSRGTFSTDTQYF
D gene: NA; clone size: NA; J gene: TRBJ1-3; V gene: TRBV4-2; CDR3 DNA: TGTGCCAGCAGCCAAGGGGCAGGGTTCCTAAACACCATATATTTT; CDR3 protein: CASSQGAGFLNTIYF
D gene: NA; clone size: NA; J gene: TRBJ1-6; V gene: TRBV7-6; CDR3 DNA: TGTGCCAGCAGCTTAGGAACAGGGCTAGGCCCCTATAATTCACCCCTCCACTTT; CDR3 protein: CASSLGTGLGPYNSPLHF
D gene: NA; clone size: NA; J gene: TRBJ1-2; V gene: TRBV7-9; CDR3 DNA: TGTGCCAGCAGCTTAGAAGAGAGTGGCTACACCTTC; CDR3 protein: CASSLEESGYTF
D gene: NA; clone size: NA; J gene: TRBJ1-5; V gene: TRBV7-6; CDR3 DNA: TGTGCCAGCAGCTTAGCGACTGGGCCCCAGCATTTT; CDR3 protein: CASSLATGPQHF
D gene: TRBD1; clone size: NA; J gene: TRBJ2-5; V gene: TRBV7-3; CDR3 DNA: TGTGCCAGCAGCCGGGACAGGGGGGAGACCCAGTACTTC; CDR3 protein: CASSRDRGETQYF
D gene: NA; clone size: NA; J gene: TRBJ2-7; V gene: TRBV28; CDR3 DNA: TGTGCCAGCAGTTTAGGAACTGGCTACGAGCAGTACTTC; CDR3 protein: CASSLGTGYEQYF
D gene: TRBD1; clone size: NA; J gene: TRBJ1-1; V gene: TRBV9; CDR3 DNA: TGTGCCAGCAGTATTACGGGACAGGGGGGCACTGAAGCTTTCTTT; CDR3 protein: CASSITGQGGTEAFF
D gene: TRBD1; clone size: NA; J gene: TRBJ1-2; V gene: TRBV19; CDR3 DNA: TGTGCCAGTACGCCCCCCGGGACAGGGGGCTCCTATGGCTACACCTTC; CDR3 protein: CASTPPGTGGSYGYTF
D gene: NA; clone size: NA; J gene: TRBJ2-5; V gene: TRBV7-9; CDR3 DNA: TGTGCCAGCAGCTTGCTAGACAGAGAAGAGACCCAGTACTTC; CDR3 protein: CASSLLDREETQYF
D gene: TRBD1; clone size: few; J gene: TRBJ1-2; V gene: TRBV6-4; CDR3 DNA: TGTGCCAGCAGTTCCTCCCTTGGGACAGGGGTGAACTATGGCTACACCTTC; CDR3 protein: CASSSSLGTGVNYGYTF
D gene: TRBD1; clone size: NA; J gene: TRBJ2-1; V gene: TRBV7-3; CDR3 DNA: TGTGCCAGCAGCTTACGGGGACAGGAACGGAATGAGCAGTTCTTC; CDR3 protein: CASSLRGQERNEQFF
D gene: TRBD1; clone size: NA; J gene: TRBJ1-1; V gene: TRBV19; CDR3 DNA: TGTGCCAGTAGTATTGACAACAGGGGGGGAGAAGCTTTCTTT; CDR3 protein: CASSIDNRGGEAFF
D gene: NA; clone size: NA; J gene: TRBJ2-1; V gene: TRBV18; CDR3 DNA: TGTGCCAGCTCACTAGTCAATGAGCAGTTCTTC; CDR3 protein: CASSLVNEQFF
D gene: NA; clone size: NA; J gene: TRBJ1-4; V gene: TRBV13; CDR3 DNA: TGTGCCAGCAGCTTTTATTCGGGAAGTGAAAAACTGTTTTTT; CDR3 protein: CASSFYSGSEKLFF
D gene: TRBD1; clone size: NA; J gene: TRBJ1-2; V gene: TRBV5-5; CDR3 DNA: TGTGCCAGCAGTACGCTGGGGACAGAGGCTAACTATGGCTACACCTTC; CDR3 protein: CASSTLGTEANYGYTF
D gene: NA; clone size: few; J gene: TRBJ2-6; V gene: TRBV4-1; CDR3 DNA: TGCGCCAGCAGCCAAGAACCTCAGGTGTCTGGGGCCAACGTCCTGACTTTC; CDR3 protein: CASSQEPQVSGANVLTF
D gene: NA; clone size: NA; J gene: TRBJ1-1; V gene: TRBV7-8; CDR3 DNA: TGTGCCAGCAGCTTCGGGACGCACGAAGCTTTCTTT; CDR3 protein: CASSFGTHEAFF
D gene: NA; clone size: NA; J gene: TRBJ1-3; V gene: TRBV19; CDR3 DNA: TGTGCCAGTAGTATGGACCTGGGGAACACCATATATTTT; CDR3 protein: CASSMDLGNTIYF